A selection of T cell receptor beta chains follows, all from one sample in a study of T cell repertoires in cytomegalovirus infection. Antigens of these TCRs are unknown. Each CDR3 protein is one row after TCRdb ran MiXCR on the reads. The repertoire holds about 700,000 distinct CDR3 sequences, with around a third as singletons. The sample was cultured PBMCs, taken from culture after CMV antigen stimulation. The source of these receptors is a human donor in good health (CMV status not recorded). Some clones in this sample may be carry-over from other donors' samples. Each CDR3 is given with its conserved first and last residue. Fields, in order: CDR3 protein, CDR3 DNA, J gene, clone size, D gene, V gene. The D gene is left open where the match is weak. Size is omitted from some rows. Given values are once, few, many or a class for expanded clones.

CDR3: CASSPRANSLGEQYF
DNA: TGTGCCAGCAGCCCCAGGGCAAATTCCCTCGGCGAGCAGTACTTC
J: TRBJ2-7
size: -
D: -
V: TRBV7-2

CDR3: CASSAAGPSYGYTF
DNA: TGTGCCAGTAGTGCGGCAGGGCCATCCTATGGCTACACCTTC
J: TRBJ1-2
size: few
D: -
V: TRBV19

CDR3: CASSQDPRRQGSYEQYF
DNA: TGCGCCAGCAGCCAAGATCCAAGGAGGCAGGGCTCCTACGAGCAGTACTTC
J: TRBJ2-7
size: -
D: -
V: TRBV4-3

CDR3: CASSLGDEQFF
DNA: TGTGCCAGCAGTTTGGGGGATGAGCAGTTCTTC
J: TRBJ2-1
size: many
D: -
V: TRBV7-2

CDR3: CASSESPGQGGNTEAFF
DNA: TGTGCCAGCAGTGAATCCCCGGGACAGGGAGGGAACACTGAAGCTTTCTTT
J: TRBJ1-1
size: -
D: TRBD1
V: TRBV6-5

CDR3: CASSLLAWTGLTDTQYF
DNA: TGTGCCAGCTCACTACTTGCTTGGACAGGCCTCACAGATACGCAGTATTTT
J: TRBJ2-3
size: -
D: TRBD1
V: TRBV18

CDR3: CASKTGASHSAYEQYF
DNA: TGTGCCAGCAAAACAGGGGCGAGCCACAGCGCCTACGAGCAGTACTTC
J: TRBJ2-7
size: few
D: TRBD1
V: TRBV6-1

CDR3: CASSSGTTRGLLSF
DNA: TGTGCCAGCAGCTCCGGGACCACTCGCGGGTTGCTCTCCTTC
J: TRBJ1-2
size: many
D: -
V: TRBV7-8

CDR3: CASSRDRAAQGEKLFF
DNA: TGTGCCAGCAGTCGGGACAGGGCTGCTCAGGGTGAAAAACTGTTTTTT
J: TRBJ1-4
size: -
D: TRBD1
V: TRBV6-6

CDR3: CASSQARDHWTDTQYF
DNA: TGTGCCAGCAGCCAAGCGAGAGACCATTGGACAGATACGCAGTATTTT
J: TRBJ2-3
size: -
D: -
V: TRBV14

CDR3: CASSRDVYYEQYF
DNA: TGTGCCAGCAGTCGGGACGTATACTACGAGCAGTACTTC
J: TRBJ2-7
size: few
D: -
V: TRBV6-1

CDR3: CSARLAGRDTGELFF
DNA: TGCAGTGCTAGACTAGCGGGACGGGACACCGGGGAGCTGTTTTTT
J: TRBJ2-2
size: -
D: TRBD2
V: TRBV20-1

CDR3: CASGVDVSTNEKLFF
DNA: TGTGCCAGCGGCGTGGACGTCTCAACTAATGAAAAACTGTTTTTT
J: TRBJ1-4
size: -
D: -
V: TRBV2

CDR3: CAIKDRDNQPQHF
DNA: TGTGCCATCAAGGACAGGGACAATCAGCCCCAGCATTTT
J: TRBJ1-5
size: -
D: TRBD1
V: TRBV10-3

CDR3: CASSYLAGVAFF
DNA: TGTGCCAGCAGTTACCTGGCAGGGGTGGCTTTCTTT
J: TRBJ1-1
size: -
D: -
V: TRBV6-6

CDR3: CASSLARGEYGYTF
DNA: TGTGCCAGCAGCTTAGCCAGGGGGGAGTATGGCTACACCTTC
J: TRBJ1-2
size: many
D: TRBD1
V: TRBV7-2

CDR3: CASSLRWAGDPNEQFF
DNA: TGTGCCAGCAGCTTACGGTGGGCGGGAGATCCCAATGAGCAGTTCTTC
J: TRBJ2-1
size: many
D: TRBD2
V: TRBV7-6

CDR3: CSARESYTDTQYF
DNA: TGCAGTGCTAGAGAATCATATACAGATACGCAGTATTTT
J: TRBJ2-3
size: -
D: -
V: TRBV20-1

CDR3: CASSQNKGGTDSGELFF
DNA: TGTGCCAGCAGCCAAAACAAAGGGGGAACTGACTCCGGGGAGCTGTTTTTT
J: TRBJ2-2
size: -
D: -
V: TRBV4-1

CDR3: CSVVGGLYMNTEAFF
DNA: TGCAGCGTTGTGGGGGGCCTCTACATGAACACTGAAGCTTTCTTT
J: TRBJ1-1
size: few
D: -
V: TRBV29-1

CDR3: CASSFSSEKLFF
DNA: TGTGCCAGCAGTTTTAGCTCCGAAAAACTGTTTTTT
J: TRBJ1-4
size: -
D: -
V: TRBV12-3/TRBV12-4

CDR3: CASSLNRGAGVFNEQFF
DNA: TGTGCCAGCAGCCTCAATCGGGGAGCGGGAGTTTTCAATGAGCAGTTCTTC
J: TRBJ2-1
size: once
D: TRBD2
V: TRBV5-6

CDR3: CASSDRNRVLGYF
DNA: TGCGCCAGCAGCGATCGAAACAGGGTCCTCGGGTACTTC
J: TRBJ2-7
size: -
D: -
V: TRBV5-1